The source of this T cell receptor beta chain is a study of cytomegalovirus exposure and HLA in healthy donors. The CDR3 is 14 amino acids. CDR1 is MNHEY, CDR2 SVGAGI, per germline. V was pared by 5 bases and J by 4 bases, with 13 bases between. The method was immunoSEQ multiplex PCR; TCRdb's version includes in-frame clones alone and lacks a portion of them. The top ten clones hold roughly 7% of a sample with about 190,000 clones, roughly 84% of them seen once. This TCR derives from a man aged 18 to 29 in good health and CMV-seropositive. Source material: PBMCs. The chain has TRBV6-5 and TRBJ2-3; TRBD1 is a possible D gene (5 bases). The CDR3 DNA reads TGTGCCAGCAGTGCAGGGTTAGGGTCAGATACGCAGTATTTT. Its protein product is CASSAGLGSDTQYF.